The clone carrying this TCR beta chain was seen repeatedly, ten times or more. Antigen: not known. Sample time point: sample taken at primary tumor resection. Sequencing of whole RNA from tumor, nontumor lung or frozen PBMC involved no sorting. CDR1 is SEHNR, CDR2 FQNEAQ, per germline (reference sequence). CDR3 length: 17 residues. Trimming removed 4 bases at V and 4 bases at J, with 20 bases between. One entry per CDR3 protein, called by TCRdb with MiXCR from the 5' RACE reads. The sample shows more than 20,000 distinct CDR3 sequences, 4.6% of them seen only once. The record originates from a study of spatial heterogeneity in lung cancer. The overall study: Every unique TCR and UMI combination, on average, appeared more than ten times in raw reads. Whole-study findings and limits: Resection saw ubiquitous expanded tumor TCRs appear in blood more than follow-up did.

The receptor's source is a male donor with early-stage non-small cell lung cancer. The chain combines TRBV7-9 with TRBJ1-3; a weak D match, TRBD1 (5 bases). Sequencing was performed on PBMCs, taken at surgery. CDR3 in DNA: TGTGCCAGCAGCTCGACGCGGGACGGAGGATCGGGAAACACCATATATTTT. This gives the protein CASSSTRDGGSGNTIYF.